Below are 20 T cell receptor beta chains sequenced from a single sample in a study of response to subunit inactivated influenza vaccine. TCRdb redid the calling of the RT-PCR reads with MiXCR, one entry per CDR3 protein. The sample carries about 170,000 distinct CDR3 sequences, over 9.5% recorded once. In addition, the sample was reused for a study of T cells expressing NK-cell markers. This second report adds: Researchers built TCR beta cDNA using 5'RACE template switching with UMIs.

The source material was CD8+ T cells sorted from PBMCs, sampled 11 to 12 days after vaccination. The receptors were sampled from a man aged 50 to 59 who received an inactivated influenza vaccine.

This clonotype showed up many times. The CDR3, as DNA: TGCGCCAGTTTTAGCGGGGGGGCCGGAAATGAGCAGTTCTTC. Translating gives CASFSGGAGNEQFF. The gene calls are TRBV10-2 and TRBJ2-1, with TRBD2 identical over 11 bases. The CDR3 runs 14 residues. Per germline, CDR1 WSHSY and CDR2 SAAADI. V gave up 9 bases and J gave up 7 bases; unmatched junction bases: 8.

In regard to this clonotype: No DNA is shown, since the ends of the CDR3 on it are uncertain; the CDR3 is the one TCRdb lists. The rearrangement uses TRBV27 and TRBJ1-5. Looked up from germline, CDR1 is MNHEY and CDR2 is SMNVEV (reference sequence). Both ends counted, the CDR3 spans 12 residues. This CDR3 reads CASSFFGHPQHF.

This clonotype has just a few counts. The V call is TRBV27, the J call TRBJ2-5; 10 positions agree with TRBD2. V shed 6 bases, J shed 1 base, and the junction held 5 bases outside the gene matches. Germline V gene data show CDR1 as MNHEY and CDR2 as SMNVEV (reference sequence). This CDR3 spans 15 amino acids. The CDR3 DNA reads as TGTGCCAGCAGCGTGACTAGCGGGCTCCAAGAGACCCAGTACTTC. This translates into CASSVTSGLQETQYF.

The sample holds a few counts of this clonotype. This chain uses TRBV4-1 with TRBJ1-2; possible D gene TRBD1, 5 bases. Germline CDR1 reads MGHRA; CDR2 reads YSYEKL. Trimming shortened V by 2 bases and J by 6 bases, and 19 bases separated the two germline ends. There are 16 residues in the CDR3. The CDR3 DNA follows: TGCGCCAGCAGCCAACTACCCTCCGGGACCCCCCATGGCTACACCTTC. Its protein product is CASSQLPSGTPHGYTF.

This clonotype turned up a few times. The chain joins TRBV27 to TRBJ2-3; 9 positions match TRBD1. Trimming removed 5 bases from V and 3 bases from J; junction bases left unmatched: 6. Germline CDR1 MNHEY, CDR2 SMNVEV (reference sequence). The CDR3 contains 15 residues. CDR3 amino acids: CASSKRDRETDTQYF. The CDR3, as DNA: TGTGCCAGCAGTAAAAGGGACAGGGAAACAGATACGCAGTATTTT.

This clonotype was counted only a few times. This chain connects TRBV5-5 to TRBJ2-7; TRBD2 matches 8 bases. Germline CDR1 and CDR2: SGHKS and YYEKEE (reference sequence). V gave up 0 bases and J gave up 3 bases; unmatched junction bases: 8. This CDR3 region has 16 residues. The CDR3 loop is CASSLAGGGTGYEQYF. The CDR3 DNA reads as TGTGCCAGCAGCTTGGCCGGGGGGGGTACGGGCTACGAGCAGTACTTC.

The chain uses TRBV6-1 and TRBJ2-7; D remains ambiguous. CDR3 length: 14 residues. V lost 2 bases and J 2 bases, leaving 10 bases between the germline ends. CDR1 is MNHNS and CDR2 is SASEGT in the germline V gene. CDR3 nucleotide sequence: TGTGCCAGCAGTGAATCAGCCCTAGCCTACGAGCAGTACTTC. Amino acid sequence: CASSESALAYEQYF.

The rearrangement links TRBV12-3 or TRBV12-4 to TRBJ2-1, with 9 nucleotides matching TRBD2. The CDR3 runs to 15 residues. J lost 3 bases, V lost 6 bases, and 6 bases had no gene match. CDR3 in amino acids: CASSSSGGYYNEQFF. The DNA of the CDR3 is TGTGCCAGCAGCAGTAGCGGGGGTTACTACAATGAGCAGTTCTTC.

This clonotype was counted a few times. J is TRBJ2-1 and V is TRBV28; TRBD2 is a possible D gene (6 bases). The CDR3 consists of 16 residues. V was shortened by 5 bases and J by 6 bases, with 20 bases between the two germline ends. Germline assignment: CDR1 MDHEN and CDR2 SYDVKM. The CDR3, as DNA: TGTGCCAGCAGTCAGGCTTATACGGGACTTCGCAATGAGCAGTTCTTC. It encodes CASSQAYTGLRNEQFF.

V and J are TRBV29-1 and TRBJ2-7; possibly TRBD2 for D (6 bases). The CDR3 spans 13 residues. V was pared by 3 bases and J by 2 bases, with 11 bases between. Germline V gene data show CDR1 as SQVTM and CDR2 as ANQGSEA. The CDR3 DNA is TGCAGCGTTGAGACTAGGGTACCCTACGAGCAGTACTTC. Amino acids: CSVETRVPYEQYF.

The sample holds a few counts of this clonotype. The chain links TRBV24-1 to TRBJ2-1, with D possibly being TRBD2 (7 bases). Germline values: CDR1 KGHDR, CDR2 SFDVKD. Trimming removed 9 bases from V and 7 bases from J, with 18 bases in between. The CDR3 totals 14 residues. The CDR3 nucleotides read TGTGCCACCGCAGGTGGGGGGGCTGAGAATGAGCAGTTCTTC. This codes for CATAGGGAENEQFF.

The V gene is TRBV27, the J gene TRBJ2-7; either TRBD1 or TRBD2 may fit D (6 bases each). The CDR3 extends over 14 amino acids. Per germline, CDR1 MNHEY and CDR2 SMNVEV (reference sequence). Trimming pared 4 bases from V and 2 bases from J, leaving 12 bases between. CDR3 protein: CASSSGGLTYEQYF. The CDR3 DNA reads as TGTGCCAGCAGTTCCGGGGGCCTAACCTACGAGCAGTACTTC.

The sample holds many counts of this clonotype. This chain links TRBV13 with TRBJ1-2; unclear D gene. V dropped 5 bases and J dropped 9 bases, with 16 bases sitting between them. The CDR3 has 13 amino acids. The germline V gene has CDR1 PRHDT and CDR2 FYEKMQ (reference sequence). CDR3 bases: TGTGCCAGCAGCCTCCGGGATTGGCTGCGCTACACCTTC. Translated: CASSLRDWLRYTF.

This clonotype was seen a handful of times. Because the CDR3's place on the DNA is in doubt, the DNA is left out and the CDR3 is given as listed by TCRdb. CDR3 region: CASSSSSMLGTPQYF. The chain carries TRBV27 and TRBJ2-5; TRBD1 reflects the table's D call only, with no check against the DNA. The CDR3 adds up to 15 amino acids, both ends counted. Germline V gene data show CDR1 as MNHEY and CDR2 as SMNVEV (reference sequence).

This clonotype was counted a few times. The CDR3 loop is CASRPGLAGGEQYF. The CDR3 coding sequence is TGCGCCAGCAGGCCGGGACTAGCGGGAGGCGAGCAGTACTTC. The V call is TRBV10-2, the J call TRBJ2-7; 15 bases fit TRBD2. Germline CDR1 WSHSY, CDR2 SAAADI. With 6 bases clipped from V and 6 bases from J, the junction kept 3 bases outside the gene matches. The CDR3 has 14 amino acids.

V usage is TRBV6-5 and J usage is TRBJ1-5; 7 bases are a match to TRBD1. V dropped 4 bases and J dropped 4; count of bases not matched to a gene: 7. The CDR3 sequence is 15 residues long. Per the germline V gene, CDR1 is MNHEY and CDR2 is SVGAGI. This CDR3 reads CASSSAGTVNQPQHF. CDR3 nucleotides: TGTGCCAGCAGTTCCGCCGGGACAGTTAATCAGCCCCAGCATTTT.

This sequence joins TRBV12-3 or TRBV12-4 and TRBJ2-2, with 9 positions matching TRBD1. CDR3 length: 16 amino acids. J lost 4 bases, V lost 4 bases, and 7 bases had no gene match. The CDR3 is CASSWPGQGATGELFF. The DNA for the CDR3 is TGTGCCAGCAGTTGGCCGGGACAGGGTGCCACCGGGGAGCTGTTTTTT.

CDR3 coding DNA: TGTGCCAGCAGTCTACATAGGGGCTCCTACAATGAGCAGTTCTTC. It encodes CASSLHRGSYNEQFF. This chain links TRBV28 with TRBJ2-1, with D perhaps TRBD1 (5 bases). Germline V gene sequence: CDR1 MDHEN, CDR2 SYDVKM. This CDR3 spans 15 amino acids. Trimming left V 5 bases short and J 0 bases short, with 11 bases between.

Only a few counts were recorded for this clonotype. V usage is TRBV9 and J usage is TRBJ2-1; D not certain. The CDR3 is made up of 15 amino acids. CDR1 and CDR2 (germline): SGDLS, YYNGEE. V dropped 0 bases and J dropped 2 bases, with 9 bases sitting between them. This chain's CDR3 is CASSVDSVPYNEQFF. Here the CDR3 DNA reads TGTGCCAGCAGCGTAGATTCAGTTCCCTACAATGAGCAGTTCTTC. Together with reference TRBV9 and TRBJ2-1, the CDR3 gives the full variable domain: DSGVTQTPKHLITATGQRVTLRCSPRSGDLSVYWYQQSLDQGLQFLIQYYNGEERAKGNILERFSAQQFPDLHSELNLSSLELGDSALYFCASSVDSVPYNEQFFGPGTRLTVL.

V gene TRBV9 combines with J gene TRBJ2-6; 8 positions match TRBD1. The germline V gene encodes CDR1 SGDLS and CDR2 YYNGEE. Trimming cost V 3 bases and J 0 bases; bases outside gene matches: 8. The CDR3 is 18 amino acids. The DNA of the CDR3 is TGTGCCAGCAGCGCGACCGGGACAGGACTCTCTGGGGCCAACGTCCTGACTTTC. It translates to CASSATGTGLSGANVLTF.